This T cell receptor beta chain stems from a study of preoperative IRX-2 immunotherapy in early breast cancer. Documented treatment: preoperative locoregional IRX-2 cytokine immunotherapy. Preoperative locoregional IRX-2 cytokine immunotherapy was tested in the phase Ib source study. Using immunoSEQ multiplex PCR, the repertoire was profiled, and TCRdb retains in-frame clones only, with some absent. In the table there are around 4,200 clones, 55% to 70% of which are singletons. Germline V gives CDR1 LNHDA, CDR2 SQIVND (reference sequence). V trimming: 4 bases; J trimming: 3 bases; junction bases outside the gene matches: 3. The length of the CDR3 is 14 residues.

This clonotype was obtained from a human donor with breast cancer. J is TRBJ2-3 and V is TRBV19, with 8 bases fitting TRBD1. The sequenced sample was tumor tissue, obtained after IRX-2 immunotherapy. The CDR3 coding sequence is TGTGCCAGTAGTAGAGGACAGGGAACAGATACGCAGTATTTT. It is translated as CASSRGQGTDTQYF.